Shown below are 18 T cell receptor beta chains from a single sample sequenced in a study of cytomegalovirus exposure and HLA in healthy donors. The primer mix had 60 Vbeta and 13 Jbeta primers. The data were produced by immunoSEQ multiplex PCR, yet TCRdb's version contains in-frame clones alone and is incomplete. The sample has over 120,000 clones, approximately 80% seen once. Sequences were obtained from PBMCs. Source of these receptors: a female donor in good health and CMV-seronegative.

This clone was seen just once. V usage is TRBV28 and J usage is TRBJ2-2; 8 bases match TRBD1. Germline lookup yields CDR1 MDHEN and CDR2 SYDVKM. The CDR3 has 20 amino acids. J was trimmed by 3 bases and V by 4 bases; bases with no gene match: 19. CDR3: CASSYSGDFLDRGDTGELFF. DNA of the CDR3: TGTGCCAGCAGTTATAGTGGAGACTTTCTAGACAGGGGAGACACCGGGGAGCTGTTTTTT.

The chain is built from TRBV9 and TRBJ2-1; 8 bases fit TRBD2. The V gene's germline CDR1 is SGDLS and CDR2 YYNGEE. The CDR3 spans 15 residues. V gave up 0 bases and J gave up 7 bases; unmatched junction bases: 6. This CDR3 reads CASSVAGGPGNEQFF. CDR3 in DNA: TGTGCCAGCAGCGTAGCGGGGGGGCCAGGTAATGAGCAGTTCTTC.

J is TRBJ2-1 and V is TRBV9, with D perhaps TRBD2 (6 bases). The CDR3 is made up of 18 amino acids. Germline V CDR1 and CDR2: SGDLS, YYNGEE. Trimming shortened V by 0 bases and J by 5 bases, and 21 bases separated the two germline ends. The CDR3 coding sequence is TGTGCCAGCAGCGTAGATCACGGGGAGACTAGGGGCGACAATGAGCAGTTCTTC. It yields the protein CASSVDHGETRGDNEQFF. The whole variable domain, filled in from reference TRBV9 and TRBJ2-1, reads DSGVTQTPKHLITATGQRVTLRCSPRSGDLSVYWYQQSLDQGLQFLIQYYNGEERAKGNILERFSAQQFPDLHSELNLSSLELGDSALYFCASSVDHGETRGDNEQFFGPGTRLTVL.

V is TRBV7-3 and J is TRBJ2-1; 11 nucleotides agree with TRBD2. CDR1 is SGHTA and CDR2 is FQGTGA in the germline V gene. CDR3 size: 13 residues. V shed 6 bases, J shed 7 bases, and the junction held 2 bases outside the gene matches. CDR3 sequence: CASRLAGGNEQFF. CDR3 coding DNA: TGTGCCAGCAGGCTAGCGGGAGGAAATGAGCAGTTCTTC.

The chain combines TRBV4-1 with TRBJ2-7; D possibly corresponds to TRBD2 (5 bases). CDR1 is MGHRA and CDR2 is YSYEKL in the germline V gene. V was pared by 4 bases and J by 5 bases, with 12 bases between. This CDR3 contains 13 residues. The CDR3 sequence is CASSRSALDEQYF. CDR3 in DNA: TGCGCCAGCAGCCGTAGCGCATTAGACGAGCAGTACTTC.

This CDR3 is CAWSVGAGVSNQPQHF. CDR3 coding DNA: TGTGCCTGGAGTGTAGGGGCAGGAGTTAGCAATCAGCCCCAGCATTTT. The chain links TRBV30 to TRBJ1-5; TRBD1 might be the D (5 bases). CDR3 length equals 16 residues. The germline CDR1 and CDR2 sequences are GTSNPN and SVGIG (reference sequence). The V end was cut by 0 bases, the J end by 0 bases, with 12 bases between.

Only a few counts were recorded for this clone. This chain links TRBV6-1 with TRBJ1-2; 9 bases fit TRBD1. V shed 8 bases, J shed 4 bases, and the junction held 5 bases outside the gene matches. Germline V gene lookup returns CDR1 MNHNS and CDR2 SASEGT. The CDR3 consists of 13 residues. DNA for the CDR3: TGTGCCAGCGGGGGACAGGGATTCTATGGCTACACCTTC. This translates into CASGGQGFYGYTF.

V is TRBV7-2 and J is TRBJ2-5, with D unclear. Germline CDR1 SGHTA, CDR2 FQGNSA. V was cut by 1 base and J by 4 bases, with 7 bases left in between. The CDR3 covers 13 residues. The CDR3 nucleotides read TGTGCCAGCAGCTTAGTCTCCCCAGAGACCCAGTACTTC. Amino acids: CASSLVSPETQYF.

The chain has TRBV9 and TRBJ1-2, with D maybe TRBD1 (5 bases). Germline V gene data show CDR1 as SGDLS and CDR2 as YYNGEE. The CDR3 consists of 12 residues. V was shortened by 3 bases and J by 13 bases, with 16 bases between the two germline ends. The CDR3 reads CASSATGGGLTF. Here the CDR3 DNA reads TGTGCCAGCAGCGCAACCGGGGGAGGGCTCACCTTC.

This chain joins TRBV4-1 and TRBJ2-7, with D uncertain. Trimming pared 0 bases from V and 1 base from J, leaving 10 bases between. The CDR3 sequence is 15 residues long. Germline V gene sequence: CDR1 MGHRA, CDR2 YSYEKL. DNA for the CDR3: TGCGCCAGCAGCCAAGATCTTGGCCGATCCTACGAGCAGTACTTC. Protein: CASSQDLGRSYEQYF.

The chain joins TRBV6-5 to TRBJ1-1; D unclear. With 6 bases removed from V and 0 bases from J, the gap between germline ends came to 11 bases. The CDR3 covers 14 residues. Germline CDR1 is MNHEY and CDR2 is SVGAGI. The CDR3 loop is CASRLDFLNTEAFF. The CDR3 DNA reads TGTGCCAGCAGGTTGGACTTTTTGAACACTGAAGCTTTCTTT.

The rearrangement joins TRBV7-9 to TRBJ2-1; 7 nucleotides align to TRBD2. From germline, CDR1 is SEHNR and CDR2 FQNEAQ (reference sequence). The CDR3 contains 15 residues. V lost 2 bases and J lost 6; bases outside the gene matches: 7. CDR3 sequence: CASSLSGIALNEQFF. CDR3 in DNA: TGTGCCAGCAGCTTAAGCGGGATCGCCCTCAATGAGCAGTTCTTC.

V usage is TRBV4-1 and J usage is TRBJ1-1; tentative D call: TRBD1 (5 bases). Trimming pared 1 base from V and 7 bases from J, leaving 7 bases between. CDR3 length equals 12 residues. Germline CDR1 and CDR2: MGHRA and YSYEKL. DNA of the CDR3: TGCGCCAGCAGCCAAGGACAGCTTGAAGCTTTCTTT. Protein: CASSQGQLEAFF.

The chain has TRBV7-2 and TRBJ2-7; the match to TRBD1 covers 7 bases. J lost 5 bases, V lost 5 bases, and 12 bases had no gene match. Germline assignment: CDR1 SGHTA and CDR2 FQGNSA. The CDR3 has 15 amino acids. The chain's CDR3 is CASSLQQGSWNEQYF. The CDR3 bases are TGTGCCAGCAGCCTCCAACAGGGGTCTTGGAACGAGCAGTACTTC.

The CDR3 DNA reads TGTGCCAGCAGTCCACGAGGGGAGACCCAGTACTTC. Translation: CASSPRGETQYF. The chain recombines TRBV7-9 with TRBJ2-5, with D possibly TRBD2 on 5 matching bases. Germline CDR1 and CDR2: SEHNR and FQNEAQ (reference sequence). V dropped 6 bases and J dropped 5 bases, with 10 bases sitting between them. The CDR3 has 12 amino acids.

DNA for the CDR3: TGCGCCAGCAGCCCTGGACAGGTAGGGCCCTATGGCTACACCTTC. Residues: CASSPGQVGPYGYTF. The gene calls are TRBV5-1 and TRBJ1-2; TRBD1 aligns across 7 bases. Germline loops: CDR1 SGHRS, CDR2 YFSETQ. J gave up 4 bases and V 4 bases, and 10 bases lay outside the gene matches. The CDR3 runs to 15 residues.

CDR3 sequence: CTSSQGSEHEQYF. The CDR3 bases are TGCACCAGCAGCCAAGGCAGCGAGCACGAGCAGTACTTC. This chain links TRBV1 with TRBJ2-7; the table's D call of TRBD2 was not tested on the DNA. TRBV1 corresponds to a pseudogene. This CDR3 region has 13 residues.

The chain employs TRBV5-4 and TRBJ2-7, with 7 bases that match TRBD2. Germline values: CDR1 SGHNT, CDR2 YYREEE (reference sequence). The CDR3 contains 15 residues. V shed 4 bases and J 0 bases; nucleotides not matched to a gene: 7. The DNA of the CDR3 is TGTGCCAGCAGCACCCGACTAGCCGCCTCCTACGAGCAGTACTTC. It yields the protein CASSTRLAASYEQYF.